A single sample gave rise to the 11 T cell receptor beta chains below, sequenced in a study of radiation and T cells in renal cell carcinoma. The time point was: blood 4 weeks post-SBRT, at nephrectomy. As to treatment: 15 Gy SBRT to primary tumor, nephrectomy 4 weeks later. Measured with immunoSEQ multiplex PCR; TCRdb has only the in-frame clones, and not every one. The profile shows approximately 170,000 clones, about nine tenths of them singletons. The source material was blood, sampled from a patient whose treatment included radiotherapy and nephrectomy. The origin of the receptors is a woman aged 45 to 65 with renal cell carcinoma.

The chain recombines TRBV18 with TRBJ2-1; D tentatively fits TRBD1 or TRBD2 (5 bases each). The ends were cut back, 3 bases at V and 8 bases at J, with 8 bases in the middle. Germline V gene lookup returns CDR1 KGHSH and CDR2 LQKENI. The CDR3 is made up of 12 amino acids. In nucleotides, the CDR3 is TGTGCCAGCTCACCGGGGACCGATGAGCAGTTCTTC. This gives the protein CASSPGTDEQFF.

This sequence joins TRBV11-2 and TRBJ2-7, with a tentative D call TRBD1 (5 bases). CDR3 length: 14 amino acids. Trimming removed 4 bases from V and 0 bases from J, with 10 bases in between. Looked up from germline, CDR1 is SGHAT and CDR2 is FQNNGV. CDR3 loop: CASSSQGPSYEQYF. Here the CDR3 DNA reads TGTGCCAGCAGCTCGCAGGGTCCCTCCTACGAGCAGTACTTC.

The chain links TRBV19 to TRBJ2-6, with D perhaps being TRBD1 or TRBD2 (5 bases each). Germline CDR1 and CDR2: LNHDA and SQIVND (reference sequence). There are 15 residues in the CDR3. V gave up 3 bases and J gave up 2 bases, with 8 bases separating them. Written as DNA, the CDR3 is TGTGCCAGTAGTATGTGGGGGACTGGGGCCAACGTCCTGACTTTC. It specifies CASSMWGTGANVLTF. The entire variable domain, with the rest obtained from reference TRBV19 and TRBJ2-6, is as follows: DGGITQSPKYLFRKEGQNVTLSCEQNLNHDAMYWYRQDPGQGLRLIYYSQIVNDFQKGDIAEGYSVSREKKESFPLTVTSAQKNPTAFYLCASSMWGTGANVLTFGAGSRLTVL.

The chain couples TRBV18 to TRBJ2-3; D gene ambiguous. The CDR3 sequence is 13 residues long. V was clipped by 3 bases and J by 4 bases, with 8 bases between them. Germline lookup yields CDR1 KGHSH and CDR2 LQKENI. CDR3 region: CASSPPSADTQYF. DNA for the CDR3: TGTGCCAGCTCACCCCCAAGTGCAGATACGCAGTATTTT.

A word on this clone: Additional DNA sequences in this sample encode the identical CDR3. This chain uses TRBV18 with TRBJ2-5; D gene ambiguous. The CDR3 is made up of 13 amino acids. From germline, CDR1 is KGHSH and CDR2 LQKENI. The V end was cut by 3 bases, the J end by 2 bases, with 7 bases between. CDR3 sequence (DNA): TGTGCCAGCTCACCCAGAGAACAAGAGACCCAGTACTTC. Amino acid sequence: CASSPREQETQYF.

The chain is built from TRBV10-3 and TRBJ2-1; TRBD1 matches at 8 bases. This CDR3 has 13 amino acids. The trim removed 11 bases at V and 6 bases at J, leaving 9 bases unmatched. CDR1 ENHRY and CDR2 SYGVKD come from the germline V gene. For the CDR3, the DNA is TGTGCCGCCTGGCAGGGGGCCATCAATGAGCAGTTCTTC. This gives the protein CAAWQGAINEQFF.

This clone was picked up one time. The chain employs TRBV19 and TRBJ1-2, with 10 bases matching TRBD1. The V segment lost 6 bases and the J segment 8 bases; nucleotides outside the gene matches: 6. Germline values: CDR1 LNHDA, CDR2 SQIVND (reference sequence). This CDR3 comprises 13 residues. The CDR3 spells CASSPGQGTGYTF. The CDR3 DNA is TGTGCCAGTAGCCCGGGACAGGGGACCGGCTACACCTTC. The whole variable domain, remainder taken from reference TRBV19 and TRBJ1-2, is DGGITQSPKYLFRKEGQNVTLSCEQNLNHDAMYWYRQDPGQGLRLIYYSQIVNDFQKGDIAEGYSVSREKKESFPLTVTSAQKNPTAFYLCASSPGQGTGYTFGSGTRLTVV.

The V and J genes are TRBV5-1 and TRBJ2-5, with 8 nucleotides matching TRBD1. The CDR3 runs 15 residues. After removal of 0 bases from V and 2 bases from J, the junction contained 3 bases not matched to a gene. CDR1 and CDR2 (germline): SGHRS, YFSETQ. CDR3 sequence (DNA): TGCGCCAGCAGCTTGGGGGACAGGCCACAAGAGACCCAGTACTTC. This encodes CASSLGDRPQETQYF. Variable domain in full (rest from reference TRBV5-1 and TRBJ2-5): KAGVTQTPRYLIKTRGQQVTLSCSPISGHRSVSWYQQTPGQGLQFLFEYFSETQRNKGNFPGRFSGRQFSNSRSEMNVSTLELGDSALYLCASSLGDRPQETQYFGPGTRLLVL.

The rearrangement uses TRBV6-1 and TRBJ1-6; D gene unclear. The germline V gene has CDR1 MNHNS and CDR2 SASEGT. Deletions cut 0 bases from V and 7 bases from J, with 16 bases between. The CDR3 sequence is 17 residues long. The chain's CDR3 is CASSEARGRRENSPLHF. In DNA form, the CDR3 reads TGTGCCAGCAGTGAAGCGCGTGGCAGGAGGGAAAATTCACCCCTCCACTTT.

V is TRBV4-2 and J is TRBJ1-2; D is undetermined. CDR1 is LGHNA, CDR2 YNFKEQ, per germline. The CDR3 contains 17 residues. V was cut by 0 bases and J by 5 bases, with 19 bases left in between. The CDR3 is CASSQDHRAAALYGYTF. In DNA form, the CDR3 reads TGTGCCAGCAGCCAAGATCATAGGGCAGCCGCTCTATATGGCTACACCTTC.

V usage is TRBV19 and J usage is TRBJ1-5, with 7 bases identical to TRBD1. The ends lost 4 bases at V and 5 bases at J; junction bases unmatched: 8. Germline V gene sequence: CDR1 LNHDA, CDR2 SQIVND (reference sequence). The length of the CDR3 is 15 residues. CDR3 DNA sequence: TGTGCCAGTAGTAAGACGGGGCAGGGGGATCAGCCCCAGCATTTT. It specifies CASSKTGQGDQPQHF.